The 27 T cell receptor beta chains below were found in one sample sequenced in a study of blood T cells in healthy people across ages (dated by TCRdb to the mid-2010s). Libraries came from 5' RACE. Data came from an Illumina HiSeq 2500. The second PCR ran for about 6 to 12 cycles and used a J-beta primer mix along with a sample-barcoded 5' primer. The public reads were quality trimmed at Q25 with fastp and then assembled into clones with MiXCR by TCRdb, keeping productive beta chains. Rows merge per CDR3 protein into single entries with the most common DNA and genes. This sample has about 640,000 distinct CDR3 sequences in its table, and about 53% of those were observed once. Approximately 37% of the sample lies in the top ten. The specimen sequenced was blood. The receptors come from a man in his fifties or sixties in good health.

The CDR3 coding sequence is TGCGCCAGCAGCTTAGAAGGAGCTACTAACTATGGCTACACCTTC. Residues: CASSLEGATNYGYTF. The gene calls are TRBV5-1 and TRBJ1-2; D gene ambiguous. V was trimmed by 2 bases and J by 0 bases, leaving 11 bases between them. Germline assignment: CDR1 SGHRS and CDR2 YFSETQ. The CDR3 sequence is 15 residues long.

The sample holds a few counts of this clonotype. V and J are TRBV21-1 and TRBJ2-4. TRBV21-1 corresponds to a pseudogene. This CDR3 contains 15 residues. The CDR3 DNA reads TGTGCCAGCAGCAAAGGAGCCGTAGCCAAAAACATTCAGTACTTC. Protein product: CASSKGAVAKNIQYF.

The chain recombines TRBV29-1 with TRBJ2-7; D unresolved. Germline assignment: CDR1 SQVTM and CDR2 ANQGSEA. CDR3 length equals 12 residues. V shed 5 bases and J shed 0 bases, with 8 bases lying between them. CDR3 amino acids: CSVTATSYEQYF. The CDR3, as DNA: TGCAGCGTTACTGCGACCTCCTACGAGCAGTACTTC.

The CDR3 sequence: CSVAQGAENEQFF. The CDR3 bases are TGCAGCGTTGCACAGGGGGCTGAAAATGAGCAGTTCTTC. This chain connects TRBV29-1 to TRBJ2-1; 9 bases fit TRBD1. Germline values: CDR1 SQVTM, CDR2 ANQGSEA. CDR3 length: 13 amino acids. The J segment lost 7 bases and the V segment lost 4 bases, leaving 5 bases of the junction unmatched.

The rearrangement uses TRBV20-1 and TRBJ2-5; D uncertain. Trimming pared 3 bases from V and 4 bases from J, leaving 15 bases between. CDR3 length: 14 residues. CDR1 and CDR2 (germline): DFQATT, SNEGSKA (reference sequence). Written as DNA, the CDR3 is TGCAGTGCTAGTTCTGGGGAAAGGGTAGAGACCCAGTACTTC. Translating it yields CSASSGERVETQYF.

This chain connects TRBV10-3 to TRBJ2-1; D is ambiguous. Germline CDR1 is ENHRY and CDR2 is SYGVKD. The V end lost 4 bases, the J end lost 10 bases, and 11 bases lay between the germline ends. The CDR3 runs 12 residues. CDR3 coding DNA: TGTGCCATCAGTGTTTGGCAGAGGGAGCAGTTCTTC. Translation gives CAISVWQREQFF.

Of note for this clonotype: This may arise from a read error, as a much more abundant clone is one base away. The rearrangement uses TRBV7-9 and TRBJ2-6; the D is unclear. The CDR3 loop spans 19 amino acids. V lost 8 bases, J lost 3 bases, and 26 bases lay in between. Germline V gene data show CDR1 as SEHNR and CDR2 as FQNEAQ (reference sequence). The CDR3 DNA reads as TGTGCCAGCGGCCCCGGGTTGGGCGGCCCCGCTCTTGGGGCCAACGTCCTGACTTTC. Translated: CASGPGLGGPALGANVLTF.

This clonotype was seen a few times. The V call is TRBV5-1, the J call TRBJ2-5; 9 bases agree with TRBD1. This CDR3 region has 14 residues. Germline loops: CDR1 SGHRS, CDR2 YFSETQ. V shed 3 bases, J shed 11 bases, and the junction held 11 bases outside the gene matches. The CDR3 loop reads CASSSMGQGAEQYF. CDR3 sequence (DNA): TGCGCCAGCAGCTCCATGGGACAGGGAGCTGAGCAGTACTTC.

This chain links TRBV20-1 with TRBJ2-1; TRBD2 matches at 9 bases. The trim removed 3 bases at V and 2 bases at J, leaving 8 bases unmatched. The V gene's germline CDR1 is DFQATT and CDR2 SNEGSKA (reference sequence). The CDR3 contains 16 residues. CDR3 coding DNA: TGCAGTGCTAGGGGTGGTGGCGGGGGGGCCTACAATGAGCAGTTCTTC. Translation gives CSARGGGGGAYNEQFF.

About this clonotype: A much larger clonotype is one base distant, so this may be a read error. The chain uses TRBV7-2 and TRBJ2-7; D not resolved. Near its end, the DNA agrees better with TRBJ2-5, so the J call may be wrong. The CDR3 sequence is 10 residues long. Germline lookup yields CDR1 SGHTA and CDR2 FQGNSA. Here the CDR3 reads CANSLETQYF. In DNA form, the CDR3 reads TGTGCCAACAGCTTAGAGACCCAGTACTTC.

This clonotype appeared a few times. V and J are TRBV10-3 and TRBJ1-4, with D uncertain. Trimming stripped 3 bases from V and 5 bases from J, with 7 bases between. The germline gives CDR1 ENHRY, CDR2 SYGVKD. The CDR3 totals 13 residues. As DNA, the CDR3 is TGTGCCATCAGTGAAGGCAGGAATGAAAAACTGTTTTTT. Encoded protein: CAISEGRNEKLFF.

The chain recombines TRBV4-1 with TRBJ2-1; 11 positions match TRBD2. Losses at the gene ends were 3 bases for V and 3 bases for J; bases not matched to a gene: 4. Germline-derived CDR1 and CDR2 are MGHRA and YSYEKL. This CDR3 region has 16 residues. For the CDR3, the DNA is TGCGCCAGCAGCCAGACTAGCGGGGCTCACTACAATGAGCAGTTCTTC. As protein: CASSQTSGAHYNEQFF.

J is TRBJ2-4 and V is TRBV11-2; D may be TRBD1 (5 bases). The CDR3 is made up of 15 amino acids. In germline, CDR1 is SGHAT, CDR2 FQNNGV. Trimming removed 5 bases from V and 0 bases from J, with 11 bases in between. Written as DNA, the CDR3 is TGTGCCAGCAGCCGCCAGGGCTTAGCCAAAAACATTCAGTACTTC. Protein: CASSRQGLAKNIQYF.

V is TRBV20-1 and J is TRBJ2-5; either TRBD1 or TRBD2 may supply D (6 bases each). The CDR3 contains 15 residues. The V end lost 1 base, the J end lost 11 bases, and 23 bases lay between the germline ends. From germline, CDR1 is DFQATT and CDR2 SNEGSKA (reference sequence). CDR3 protein: CSARAPEVSVGGQYF. CDR3 bases: TGCAGTGCTAGAGCCCCAGAGGTGTCTGTAGGGGGGCAGTACTTC.

This clonotype was observed a single time. The chain carries TRBV3-1 and TRBJ1-2; unclear D gene. The germline V and J ends were trimmed by 0 bases and 5 bases, with 7 bases remaining between them. This CDR3 contains 13 residues. CDR1 and CDR2 (germline): LGHDT, YNNKEL (reference sequence). The CDR3 sequence: CASSQEGRYGYTF. The CDR3 region has the DNA TGTGCCAGCAGCCAAGAAGGGAGGTATGGCTACACCTTC. The full variable domain, its missing parts supplied by reference TRBV3-1 and TRBJ1-2, is DTAVSQTPKYLVTQMGNDKSIKCEQNLGHDTMYWYKQDSKKFLKIMFSYNNKELIINETVPNRFSPKSPDKAHLNLHINSLELGDSAVYFCASSQEGRYGYTFGSGTRLTVV.

As to this clonotype: A much larger clonotype is one base distant, so this may be a read error. The chain employs TRBV7-9 and TRBJ2-1, with a weak D call TRBD2 (7 bases). This CDR3 has 15 residues. CDR1 SEHNR and CDR2 FQNEAQ come from the germline V gene (reference sequence). Trimming took 1 base from V and 6 from J, leaving 13 bases between them. The chain's CDR3 is CASSLGEGGCNEQFF. DNA of the CDR3: TGTGCCAGCAGCTTAGGGGAGGGGGGTTGCAATGAGCAGTTCTTC.

The rearrangement joins TRBV6-5 to TRBJ2-7; D is perhaps TRBD1 (5 bases). The CDR3 covers 15 residues. The germline V and J ends were trimmed by 6 bases and 3 bases, with 18 bases remaining between them. The V gene's germline CDR1 is MNHEY and CDR2 SVGAGI. This CDR3 reads CASSPSGIGSYEQYF. The CDR3 region has the DNA TGTGCCAGCAGCCCCTCAGGGATCGGCAGCTACGAGCAGTACTTC.

The J gene is TRBJ1-4, the V gene TRBV4-2, with D uncertain. The CDR3 covers 18 residues. Germline V lookup: CDR1 LGHNA, CDR2 YNFKEQ. V lost 0 bases and J 0 bases, leaving 14 bases between the germline ends. In DNA, the CDR3 is TGTGCCAGCAGCCAAGACCTCCTGGGCTCTGCAACTAATGAAAAACTGTTTTTT. It encodes CASSQDLLGSATNEKLFF.

There are a few counts of this clonotype. The CDR3 region has the DNA TGCAGCGTTGAACGGCAGGGTGCGAATGAGCAGTTCTTC. Its translation is CSVERQGANEQFF. The chain carries TRBV29-1 and TRBJ2-1; the D gene is possibly TRBD1 (5 bases). The CDR3 has 13 amino acids. Germline CDR1 is SQVTM and CDR2 is ANQGSEA. The V end was cut by 2 bases, the J end by 7 bases, with 12 bases between.

The chain employs TRBV4-2 and TRBJ2-7; a weak D match, TRBD2 (5 bases). Deletions cut 0 bases from V and 0 bases from J, with 9 bases between. Germline assignment: CDR1 LGHNA and CDR2 YNFKEQ. The CDR3 consists of 15 residues. CDR3 in amino acids: CASSQETGFSYEQYF. The CDR3 nucleotides are TGTGCCAGCAGCCAAGAGACGGGGTTCTCCTACGAGCAGTACTTC.

The V gene is TRBV5-1, the J gene TRBJ2-4; the D is unclear. V dropped 4 bases and J dropped 3 bases, with 5 bases sitting between them. The CDR3 length is 12 residues. Germline CDR1 is SGHRS and CDR2 is YFSETQ. The CDR3 region is CASSKDKNIQYF. In nucleotides, the CDR3 is TGCGCCAGCAGCAAGGACAAAAACATTCAGTACTTC.

At least ten counts were recorded for this clonotype. The V gene is TRBV3-1, the J gene TRBJ2-6; D is unclear. Per germline, CDR1 LGHDT and CDR2 YNNKEL (reference sequence). V gave up 4 bases and J gave up 0 bases, with 13 bases separating them. This CDR3 region has 17 residues. The DNA for the CDR3 is TGTGCCAGCAGCCTCCGACGAAGATTCTCTGGGGCCAACGTCCTGACTTTC. Its translation: CASSLRRRFSGANVLTF.

The chain recombines TRBV6-5 with TRBJ2-6, with 7 positions matching TRBD1. Germline assignment: CDR1 MNHEY and CDR2 SVGAGI. This CDR3 comprises 15 residues. The V segment lost 6 bases and the J segment 1 base; nucleotides outside the gene matches: 3. CDR3: CASRLTGSGANVLTF. CDR3 nucleotide sequence: TGTGCCAGCAGACTGACAGGGTCTGGGGCCAACGTCCTGACTTTC.

The chain employs TRBV24-1 and TRBJ1-5; D uncertain. The germline V gene encodes CDR1 KGHDR and CDR2 SFDVKD. Trimming removed 4 bases from V and 5 bases from J, with 5 bases in between. This CDR3 spans 12 amino acids. In DNA form, the CDR3 reads TGTGCCACCAGTGAATCCGATCAGCCCCAGCATTTT. Its translation is CATSESDQPQHF.

This clonotype was seen once. The chain joins TRBV6-5 to TRBJ1-2, with a weak D call TRBD1 (6 bases). The V gene's germline CDR1 is MNHEY and CDR2 SVGAGI. The CDR3 extends over 14 amino acids. Trimming removed 4 bases at V and 2 bases at J, with 11 bases between. The CDR3 reads CASSSPQGNYGYTF. For the CDR3, the DNA is TGTGCCAGCAGTTCCCCCCAGGGGAACTATGGCTACACCTTC.

This clonotype has more than one count but fewer than ten. The V and J genes are TRBV6-6 and TRBJ2-7; a possible D gene is TRBD1 (6 bases). CDR3 size: 14 residues. CDR1 is MNHNY and CDR2 is SVGAGI in the germline V gene (reference sequence). Trimming left V 0 bases short and J 0 bases short, with 6 bases between. The CDR3, as DNA: TGTGCCAGCAGTTACTCGGACAGCTCCTACGAGCAGTACTTC. It is translated as CASSYSDSSYEQYF.

This clonotype was observed a single time. This may be a read error, as it is one base from a much larger clone. This chain joins TRBV7-8 and TRBJ2-1; 7 positions agree with TRBD1. The CDR3 spans 14 residues. CDR1 and CDR2 from the germline V gene are SGHVS and FQNEAQ. Trimming at V came to 1 base and at J to 9 bases, leaving 6 bases not matched to a gene. The CDR3 coding sequence is TGTGCCAGCAGCTTAGGTGAGGGGGCCTTTGAGCAGTTCTTC. Translation: CASSLGEGAFEQFF.